This passage covers 18 T cell receptor beta chains from one sample sequenced in a study of beta chain features in type 1 diabetes. Expressed TCRB transcripts were sequenced because the entire RNA isolate underwent reverse transcription. Using immunoSEQ multiplex PCR, the repertoire was profiled, and TCRdb retains in-frame clones only, with some absent. The sample lists 200,000 to 250,000 clones, roughly 70% occurring once. What was sequenced was naive CD4+ T cells from blood. The receptors shown here come from a man aged 30 to 45 in good health.

The V call is TRBV7-9, the J call TRBJ2-5; 7 positions agree with TRBD1. Trimming took 6 bases from V and 2 from J; bases not matched to a gene: 3. This CDR3 spans 13 amino acids. Germline values: CDR1 SEHNR, CDR2 FQNEAQ (reference sequence). CDR3 coding DNA: TGTGCCAGCAGACGGACAGGACAAGAGACCCAGTACTTC. Translating it yields CASRRTGQETQYF. The full variable domain, in which reference TRBV7-9 and TRBJ2-5 provide the parts outside the CDR3, is DTGVSQNPRHKITKRGQNVTFRCDPISEHNRLYWYRQTLGQGPEFLTYFQNEAQLEKSRLLSDRFSAERPKGSFSTLEIQRTEQGDSAMYLCASRRTGQETQYFGPGTRLLVL.

The chain employs TRBV14 and TRBJ2-1, with 8 bases that match TRBD2. Germline V CDR1 and CDR2: SGHDN, FVKESK. Trimming cost V 0 bases and J 4 bases; bases outside gene matches: 5. The length of the CDR3 is 16 residues. CDR3 in amino acids: CASSQDGTSGYNEQFF. CDR3 bases: TGTGCCAGCAGCCAAGATGGAACTAGCGGATACAATGAGCAGTTCTTC. Filled out from reference TRBV14 and TRBJ2-1, the complete variable domain reads EAGVTQFPSHSVIEKGQTVTLRCDPISGHDNLYWYRRVMGKEIKFLLHFVKESKQDESGMPNNRFLAERTGGTYSTLKVQPAELEDSGVYFCASSQDGTSGYNEQFFGPGTRLTVL.

The rearrangement uses TRBV2 and TRBJ2-2, with 8 bases fitting TRBD1. Germline CDR1 is SNHLY and CDR2 is FYNNEI. V lost 7 bases and J lost 5; bases outside the gene matches: 6. The CDR3 is 14 amino acids. This CDR3 reads CASKDRDTTGELFF. CDR3 bases: TGTGCCAGCAAGGACAGGGATACTACCGGGGAGCTGTTTTTT.

V is TRBV29-1 and J is TRBJ1-1; no definite D call. This CDR3 contains 12 residues. Looked up from germline, CDR1 is SQVTM and CDR2 is ANQGSEA. Trimming removed 3 bases from V and 3 bases from J, with 8 bases in between. The CDR3, as DNA: TGCAGCGTTGAGTTCCCGTACACTGAAGCTTTCTTT. Protein: CSVEFPYTEAFF.

The rearrangement joins TRBV20-1 to TRBJ2-3; D gene unclear. V lost 4 bases and J 10 bases, leaving 9 bases between the germline ends. This CDR3 has 10 residues. Germline V gives CDR1 DFQATT, CDR2 SNEGSKA (reference sequence). CDR3 in DNA: TGCAGTGCTACTGCAAGGTCGCAGTATTTT. Protein: CSATARSQYF.

The CDR3 sequence is CAWKGRGDTQYF. The CDR3 nucleotides are TGTGCCTGGAAGGGGAGGGGAGATACGCAGTATTTT. V is TRBV30 and J is TRBJ2-3; TRBD2 aligns across 7 bases. This CDR3 has 12 residues. The V gene end was trimmed by 4 bases and the J gene end by 5 bases; junction bases not matched to a gene: 3. Germline lookup yields CDR1 GTSNPN and CDR2 SVGIG (reference sequence).

The chain has TRBV6-5 and TRBJ2-7, with D tentatively TRBD1 (6 bases). Germline CDR1 is MNHEY and CDR2 is SVGAGI. V lost 5 bases to trimming and J lost 4 bases, with 18 bases between them. The CDR3 has 15 residues. CDR3 nucleotides: TGTGCCAGCAGTAACCACAGGGTTCTGGGATACGAGCAGTACTTC. Amino acids: CASSNHRVLGYEQYF.

The chain has TRBV9 and TRBJ1-1; D unclear. Trimming removed 0 bases at V and 8 bases at J, with 14 bases between. Germline CDR1 is SGDLS and CDR2 is YYNGEE. This CDR3 contains 14 residues. The CDR3 DNA reads as TGTGCCAGCAGCGTAGGTGGAGGGAGACTAGAAGCTTTCTTT. Residues: CASSVGGGRLEAFF.

This chain's CDR3 is CASSQSVRGLVTYSTDTQYF. Here the CDR3 DNA reads TGCGCCAGCAGTCAATCTGTAAGGGGCCTCGTAACGTATAGCACAGATACGCAGTATTTT. The J gene is TRBJ2-3, the V gene TRBV23-1, with a possible D match to TRBD1 (5 bases). TRBV23-1 is noted as an ORF with a role that remains uncertain. The CDR3 loop spans 20 amino acids. V was shortened by 0 bases and J by 0 bases, with 22 bases between the two germline ends.

V gene TRBV7-9 combines with J gene TRBJ2-3; D is ambiguous. V was cut by 0 bases and J by 9 bases, with 16 bases left in between. Germline values: CDR1 SEHNR, CDR2 FQNEAQ (reference sequence). The CDR3 consists of 15 residues. The CDR3 is CASSLAETVGETQYF. The DNA of the CDR3 is TGTGCCAGCAGCTTAGCCGAGACGGTGGGTGAGACGCAGTATTTT.

V and J are TRBV6-5 and TRBJ2-3, with 7 positions matching TRBD2. Per the germline V gene, CDR1 is MNHEY and CDR2 is SVGAGI. The J segment lost 4 bases and the V segment lost 5 bases, leaving 6 bases of the junction unmatched. CDR3 length: 14 residues. CDR3 coding DNA: TGTGCCAGCAGTCGGAGCGGGACTTCAGATACGCAGTATTTT. It translates to CASSRSGTSDTQYF.

V and J are TRBV7-9 and TRBJ1-2; no definite D call. V lost 1 base and J lost 8, with 11 bases in between. CDR1 SEHNR and CDR2 FQNEAQ come from the germline V gene (reference sequence). This CDR3 has 13 residues. DNA of the CDR3: TGTGCCAGCAGCTTAGTACTAGAGAGCGGCTACACCTTC. Amino acid sequence: CASSLVLESGYTF.

V and J are TRBV7-9 and TRBJ1-6, with a weak D call TRBD1 (6 bases). V dropped 3 bases and J dropped 6 bases, with 18 bases sitting between them. Per germline, CDR1 SEHNR and CDR2 FQNEAQ (reference sequence). The CDR3 is 17 amino acids. The CDR3 bases are TGTGCCAGCAGCTTCGTCATTAAACAGGGCCCTAATTCACCCCTCCACTTT. Its translation: CASSFVIKQGPNSPLHF.

This clone has a handful of counts. This chain links TRBV10-3 with TRBJ2-5; possible D gene TRBD2, 5 bases. The germline V and J ends were trimmed by 6 bases and 3 bases, with 8 bases remaining between them. The CDR3 runs 12 residues. The germline CDR1 and CDR2 sequences are ENHRY and SYGVKD. CDR3 protein: CAIRGAEETQYF. The CDR3 DNA reads as TGTGCCATCAGAGGAGCGGAAGAGACCCAGTACTTC.

The V gene is TRBV7-2, the J gene TRBJ2-1; D gene ambiguous. Germline V gives CDR1 SGHTA, CDR2 FQGNSA. This CDR3 has 17 residues. V lost 2 bases, J lost 5 bases, and 19 bases lay in between. This chain's CDR3 is CASSLIPLARMNNEQFF. For the CDR3, the DNA is TGTGCCAGCAGCTTAATCCCATTAGCCCGGATGAACAATGAGCAGTTCTTC.

The gene calls are TRBV29-1 and TRBJ2-6, with 7 bases that match TRBD1. CDR1 is SQVTM and CDR2 is ANQGSEA in the germline V gene. V shed 4 bases and J 0 bases; nucleotides not matched to a gene: 15. CDR3 length: 19 amino acids. The CDR3 sequence is CSVGAPGQPGPSGANVLTF. CDR3 coding DNA: TGCAGCGTTGGGGCCCCGGGACAGCCGGGCCCCTCTGGGGCCAACGTCCTGACTTTC.

The J gene is TRBJ2-5, the V gene TRBV7-9, with no clear D. V was cut by 8 bases and J by 5 bases, with 9 bases left in between. Germline V lookup: CDR1 SEHNR, CDR2 FQNEAQ (reference sequence). The CDR3 length is 11 residues. CDR3 region: CASALGETQYF. CDR3 DNA: TGTGCCAGCGCCCTGGGGGAGACCCAGTACTTC.

This chain uses TRBV10-3 with TRBJ2-5; D ambiguous. The CDR3 loop spans 12 amino acids. The germline V and J ends were trimmed by 2 bases and 1 base, with 2 bases remaining between them. Germline V lookup: CDR1 ENHRY, CDR2 SYGVKD. The CDR3 protein is CAISEAQETQYF. In DNA, the CDR3 is TGTGCCATCAGTGAGGCCCAAGAGACCCAGTACTTC.